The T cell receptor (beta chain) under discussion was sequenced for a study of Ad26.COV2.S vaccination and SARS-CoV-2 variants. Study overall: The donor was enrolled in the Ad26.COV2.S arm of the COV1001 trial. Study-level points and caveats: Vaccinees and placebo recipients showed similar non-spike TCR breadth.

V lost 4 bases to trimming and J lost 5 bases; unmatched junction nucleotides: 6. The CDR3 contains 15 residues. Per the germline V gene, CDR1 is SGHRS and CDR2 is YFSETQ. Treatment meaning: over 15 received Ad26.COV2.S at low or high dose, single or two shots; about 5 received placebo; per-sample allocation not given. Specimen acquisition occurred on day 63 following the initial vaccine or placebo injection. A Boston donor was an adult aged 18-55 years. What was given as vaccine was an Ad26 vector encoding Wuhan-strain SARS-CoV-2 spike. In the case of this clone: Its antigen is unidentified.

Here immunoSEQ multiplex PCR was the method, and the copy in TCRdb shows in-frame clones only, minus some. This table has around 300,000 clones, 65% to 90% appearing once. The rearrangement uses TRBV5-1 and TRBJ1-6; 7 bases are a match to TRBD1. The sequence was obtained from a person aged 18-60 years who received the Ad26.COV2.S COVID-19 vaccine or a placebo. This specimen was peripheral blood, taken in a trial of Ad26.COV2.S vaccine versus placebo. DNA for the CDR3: TGCGCCAGCAGCAACGACCAGGGGGATAATTCACCCCTCCACTTT. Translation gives CASSNDQGDNSPLHF.